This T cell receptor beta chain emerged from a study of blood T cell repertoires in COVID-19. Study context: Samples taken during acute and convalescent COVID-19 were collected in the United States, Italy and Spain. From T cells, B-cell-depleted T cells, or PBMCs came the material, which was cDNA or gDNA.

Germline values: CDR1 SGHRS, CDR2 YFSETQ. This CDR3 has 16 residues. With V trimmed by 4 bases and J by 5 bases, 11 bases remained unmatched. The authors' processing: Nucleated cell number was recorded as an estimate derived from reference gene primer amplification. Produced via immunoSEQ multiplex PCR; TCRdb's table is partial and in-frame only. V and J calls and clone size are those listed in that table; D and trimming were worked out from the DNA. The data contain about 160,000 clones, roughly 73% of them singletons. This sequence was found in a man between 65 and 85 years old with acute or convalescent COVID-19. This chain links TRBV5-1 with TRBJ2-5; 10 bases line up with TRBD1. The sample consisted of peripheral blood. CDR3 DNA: TGCGCCAGCAGCCAGGGGACAGGGGTTATAGAGGAGACCCAGTACTTC. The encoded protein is CASSQGTGVIEETQYF. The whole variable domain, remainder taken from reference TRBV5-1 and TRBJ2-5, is KAGVTQTPRYLIKTRGQQVTLSCSPISGHRSVSWYQQTPGQGLQFLFEYFSETQRNKGNFPGRFSGRQFSNSRSEMNVSTLELGDSALYLCASSQGTGVIEETQYFGPGTRLLVL.